The rows below give T cell receptor beta chains drawn from one sample of a study of cytomegalovirus exposure and HLA in healthy donors. The data were produced by immunoSEQ multiplex PCR, yet TCRdb's version contains in-frame clones alone and is incomplete. The profile shows some 160,000 clones, around three quarters of them singletons. Source material: PBMCs. The receptors originated from a woman younger than 45 in good health and CMV-seronegative. The CDR3 runs from the conserved cysteine through the conserved F or W. The D gene is left open where the match is weak. Size tells how often a clone was seen (once, few, many) or the class of an expanded clone, and some rows leave it out.

v_call: TRBV28; j_call: TRBJ1-5; d_call: NA; clone_size: few; cdr3_aa: CASRVDDSPQHF; cdr3_nt: TGTGCCAGCAGGGTAGATGATTCACCCCAGCATTTT
v_call: TRBV5-1; j_call: TRBJ2-3; d_call: TRBD2; clone_size: NA; cdr3_aa: CASSLGDYTDTQYF; cdr3_nt: TGCGCCAGCAGCTTGGGGGACTACACAGATACGCAGTATTTT
v_call: TRBV10-1; j_call: TRBJ2-2; d_call: TRBD1; clone_size: few; cdr3_aa: CASSEGTGSDTGELFF; cdr3_nt: TGCGCCAGCAGTGAGGGGACAGGGTCGGACACCGGGGAGCTGTTTTTT
v_call: TRBV6-4; j_call: TRBJ1-1; d_call: TRBD1; clone_size: NA; cdr3_aa: CAPDRARNTEAFF; cdr3_nt: TGTGCTCCGGACAGGGCGAGGAACACTGAAGCTTTCTTT
v_call: TRBV2; j_call: TRBJ1-2; d_call: TRBD1; clone_size: NA; cdr3_aa: CASSEGTGGYGYTF; cdr3_nt: TGTGCCAGCAGTGAAGGGACAGGGGGCTATGGCTACACCTTC
v_call: TRBV5-1; j_call: TRBJ1-1; d_call: NA; clone_size: NA; cdr3_aa: CASSFYQGLMNTEAFF; cdr3_nt: TGCGCCAGCAGCTTTTATCAGGGGCTAATGAACACTGAAGCTTTCTTT
v_call: TRBV5-1; j_call: TRBJ1-1; d_call: NA; clone_size: NA; cdr3_aa: CASSSDKQGTAEAFF; cdr3_nt: TGCGCCAGCAGCTCGGATAAACAGGGAACAGCAGAAGCTTTCTTT
v_call: TRBV30; j_call: TRBJ1-3; d_call: NA; clone_size: few; cdr3_aa: CAWSVIHWDTMSSGNTIYF; cdr3_nt: TGTGCCTGGAGTGTAATTCATTGGGACACGATGAGCTCTGGAAACACCATATATTTT
v_call: TRBV19; j_call: TRBJ1-6; d_call: NA; clone_size: NA; cdr3_aa: CASSIGNRESPLHF; cdr3_nt: TGTGCCAGTAGTATAGGAAACAGGGAATCACCCCTCCACTTT
v_call: TRBV15; j_call: TRBJ2-1; d_call: TRBD2; clone_size: NA; cdr3_aa: CATIPGLAAYNEQFF; cdr3_nt: TGTGCCACCATTCCGGGACTAGCGGCTTACAATGAGCAGTTCTTC
v_call: TRBV19; j_call: TRBJ1-2; d_call: NA; clone_size: NA; cdr3_aa: CARTGYGDGYTF; cdr3_nt: TGTGCCAGAACAGGGTACGGCGATGGCTACACCTTC
v_call: TRBV7-3; j_call: TRBJ2-1; d_call: TRBD1; clone_size: NA; cdr3_aa: CASSPRDRVYNEQFF; cdr3_nt: TGTGCCAGCAGCCCTAGGGACAGGGTCTACAATGAGCAGTTCTTC
v_call: TRBV30; j_call: TRBJ1-1; d_call: TRBD1; clone_size: NA; cdr3_aa: CAWSVGWDREAFF; cdr3_nt: TGTGCCTGGAGTGTAGGTTGGGACAGGGAAGCTTTCTTT
v_call: TRBV7-8; j_call: TRBJ1-1; d_call: TRBD1; clone_size: once; cdr3_aa: CASSLGPDRGMGAFF; cdr3_nt: TGTGCCAGCAGCTTAGGTCCGGACAGGGGTATGGGAGCTTTCTTT
v_call: TRBV13; j_call: TRBJ1-2; d_call: NA; clone_size: once; cdr3_aa: CASSLVGSGTIYYGYTF; cdr3_nt: TGTGCCAGCAGCTTAGTGGGATCGGGGACAATCTACTATGGCTACACCTTC
v_call: TRBV7-6; j_call: TRBJ2-3; d_call: TRBD2; clone_size: NA; cdr3_aa: CASSLVLAGRDTQYF; cdr3_nt: TGTGCCAGCAGCTTAGTACTAGCGGGGAGAGATACGCAGTATTTT
v_call: TRBV30; j_call: TRBJ2-3; d_call: TRBD2; clone_size: NA; cdr3_aa: CAWSETAGVPTDTQYF; cdr3_nt: TGTGCCTGGAGTGAGACCGCGGGAGTTCCCACAGATACGCAGTATTTT
v_call: TRBV19; j_call: TRBJ2-5; d_call: NA; clone_size: NA; cdr3_aa: CASSAGMAETQYF; cdr3_nt: TGTGCCAGTAGTGCAGGGATGGCAGAGACCCAGTACTTC
v_call: TRBV2; j_call: TRBJ2-7; d_call: NA; clone_size: NA; cdr3_aa: CASSVVGQSSYEQYF; cdr3_nt: TGTGCCAGCAGTGTTGTAGGACAAAGCTCCTACGAGCAGTACTTC
v_call: TRBV6-5; j_call: TRBJ1-4; d_call: NA; clone_size: once; cdr3_aa: CASSWAIATNEKLFF; cdr3_nt: TGTGCCAGCAGCTGGGCGATAGCAACTAATGAAAAACTGTTTTTT
v_call: TRBV4-1; j_call: TRBJ2-1; d_call: TRBD2; clone_size: NA; cdr3_aa: CASSRLPGLAGYNEQFF; cdr3_nt: TGCGCCAGCAGCCGATTACCGGGACTAGCGGGCTACAATGAGCAGTTCTTC
v_call: TRBV5-1; j_call: TRBJ2-7; d_call: NA; clone_size: NA; cdr3_aa: CASSSGTSSDSEQYF; cdr3_nt: TGCGCCAGCAGCTCGGGGACTTCTTCAGACTCCGAGCAGTACTTC
v_call: TRBV7-9; j_call: TRBJ2-6; d_call: NA; clone_size: once; cdr3_aa: CASSPILSGANVLTF; cdr3_nt: TGTGCCAGCAGCCCCATACTCTCTGGGGCCAACGTCCTGACTTTC
v_call: TRBV18; j_call: TRBJ2-7; d_call: TRBD2; clone_size: once; cdr3_aa: CASSPLSAGATYEQYF; cdr3_nt: TGTGCCAGCTCACCACTTTCCGCGGGAGCCACCTACGAGCAGTACTTC
v_call: TRBV10-2; j_call: TRBJ1-2; d_call: NA; clone_size: once; cdr3_aa: CASSPTGLEGYTF; cdr3_nt: TGCGCCAGCAGCCCCACAGGGCTGGAGGGCTACACCTTC
v_call: TRBV7-3; j_call: TRBJ2-1; d_call: NA; clone_size: NA; cdr3_aa: CASSLSRENEQFF; cdr3_nt: TGTGCCAGCAGCTTAAGTCGAGAGAATGAGCAGTTCTTC
v_call: TRBV5-1; j_call: TRBJ2-1; d_call: NA; clone_size: NA; cdr3_aa: CASSFLELSYNEQFF; cdr3_nt: TGCGCCAGCAGCTTTTTGGAGCTCTCCTACAATGAGCAGTTCTTC
v_call: TRBV4-1; j_call: TRBJ1-5; d_call: TRBD1; clone_size: NA; cdr3_aa: CASSQDRDGQPQHF; cdr3_nt: TGCGCCAGCAGCCAGGACAGGGACGGTCAGCCCCAGCATTTT
v_call: TRBV28; j_call: TRBJ2-5; d_call: TRBD2; clone_size: NA; cdr3_aa: CASREAGPLSQETQYF; cdr3_nt: TGTGCCAGCAGGGAAGCGGGACCGTTATCCCAAGAGACCCAGTACTTC
v_call: TRBV29-1; j_call: TRBJ1-1; d_call: NA; clone_size: NA; cdr3_aa: CSVVQSNTEAFF; cdr3_nt: TGCAGCGTTGTACAGTCGAACACTGAAGCTTTCTTT